What follows are 28 T cell receptor beta chains derived from one specimen sequenced in a study of shared clonotypes between healthy human individuals. This table comes from immunoSEQ multiplex PCR, and its TCRdb copy is limited to in-frame clones, with some not included. Of about 510,000 clones in the sample, 90% to 97% were seen once. Sequences were obtained from naive CD4+ T cells sorted from blood. Subset described: CD45RA+ positively selected. The receptors here all came from a woman aged 25 to 39 in good health.

The chain is built from TRBV6-5 and TRBJ2-3; maybe TRBD1 (6 bases). The germline V gene encodes CDR1 MNHEY and CDR2 SVGAGI. Deletions cut 7 bases from V and 0 bases from J, with 8 bases between. The CDR3 extends over 13 amino acids. CDR3: CASKDRSTDTQYF. The CDR3, as DNA: TGTGCCAGCAAAGACAGGAGCACAGATACGCAGTATTTT.

J is TRBJ1-5 and V is TRBV28; D perhaps matches TRBD1 (5 bases). V lost 6 bases and J 3 bases, leaving 15 bases between the germline ends. This CDR3 has 15 residues. In germline, CDR1 is MDHEN, CDR2 SYDVKM. The CDR3 DNA sequence: TGTGCCAGCAGCCCTCCCACAGGTCCCAATCAGCCCCAGCATTTT. Protein sequence: CASSPPTGPNQPQHF.

This clone was picked up one time. The rearrangement uses TRBV28 and TRBJ2-6, with D hard to call. CDR3 length equals 15 residues. Per germline, CDR1 MDHEN and CDR2 SYDVKM. Trimming left V 1 base short and J 2 bases short, with 6 bases between. CDR3 loop: CASSLYDAGANVLTF. The CDR3 DNA is TGTGCCAGCAGTTTATATGACGCTGGGGCCAACGTCCTGACTTTC.

The rearrangement uses TRBV6-1 and TRBJ2-1; 10 bases align to TRBD1. Per the germline V gene, CDR1 is MNHNS and CDR2 is SASEGT. The CDR3 contains 14 residues. V lost 5 bases, J lost 8 bases, and 6 bases stayed unmatched. CDR3 in amino acids: CASSKDRGRDEQFF. CDR3 sequence (DNA): TGTGCCAGCAGTAAAGACAGGGGGCGCGATGAGCAGTTCTTC.

The chain joins TRBV2 to TRBJ2-6, with D possibly being TRBD2 (7 bases). Trimming removed 8 bases at V and 6 bases at J, with 14 bases between. This CDR3 is 14 amino acids long. Germline CDR1 and CDR2: SNHLY and FYNNEI. CDR3 protein: CASGGAEEANVLTF. In DNA form, the CDR3 reads TGTGCCAGCGGGGGGGCCGAGGAGGCCAACGTCCTGACTTTC.

The chain links TRBV19 to TRBJ1-2; 8 bases agree with TRBD1. J was trimmed by 7 bases and V by 4 bases; bases with no gene match: 14. Germline V lookup: CDR1 LNHDA, CDR2 SQIVND (reference sequence). The CDR3 extends over 16 amino acids. The CDR3 loop is CASSNLGQGDSGGYTF. DNA of the CDR3: TGTGCCAGTAGTAATCTCGGACAGGGAGACTCAGGTGGCTACACCTTC. The full variable domain, its missing parts supplied by reference TRBV19 and TRBJ1-2, is DGGITQSPKYLFRKEGQNVTLSCEQNLNHDAMYWYRQDPGQGLRLIYYSQIVNDFQKGDIAEGYSVSREKKESFPLTVTSAQKNPTAFYLCASSNLGQGDSGGYTFGSGTRLTVV.

In DNA form, the CDR3 reads TGTGCCAGCACCAAGGCAGGGAGGACAAACTATGGCTACACCTTC. Translation: CASTKAGRTNYGYTF. The chain links TRBV6-6 to TRBJ1-2, with a weak D call TRBD1 (5 bases). Germline V gene sequence: CDR1 MNHNY, CDR2 SVGAGI (reference sequence). The V end was cut by 7 bases, the J end by 2 bases, with 17 bases between. This CDR3 is built from 15 residues.

The V gene is TRBV7-2, the J gene TRBJ2-5, with 8 bases identical to TRBD2. The junction had 9 bases not matched to a gene; V was cut back by 4 bases and J by 2 bases. Germline V gene data show CDR1 as SGHTA and CDR2 as FQGNSA. This CDR3 is built from 16 residues. CDR3 region: CASSYYSGTVQETQYF. In DNA form, the CDR3 reads TGTGCCAGCAGCTATTATAGCGGGACTGTACAAGAGACCCAGTACTTC.

This clone showed up just once. V usage is TRBV28 and J usage is TRBJ1-2; 11 bases fit TRBD1. V lost 5 bases to trimming and J lost 4 bases; unmatched junction nucleotides: 9. This CDR3 is 16 amino acids long. The V gene's germline CDR1 is MDHEN and CDR2 SYDVKM. The CDR3 DNA is TGTGCCAGCAGTATTATCGGGGGGACAGGGGGCTATGGCTACACCTTC. It is translated as CASSIIGGTGGYGYTF.

The chain employs TRBV28 and TRBJ1-1; tentatively, D is TRBD1 (5 bases). CDR1 is MDHEN and CDR2 is SYDVKM in the germline V gene. The length of the CDR3 is 15 residues. V was cut by 5 bases and J by 1 base, with 14 bases left in between. The CDR3 sequence: CASSPRGLTNTEAFF. The CDR3 DNA is TGTGCCAGCAGTCCCCGGGGACTTACGAACACTGAAGCTTTCTTT.

The V gene is TRBV7-9, the J gene TRBJ1-3, with 7 bases identical to TRBD1. Trimming cost V 6 bases and J 4 bases; bases outside gene matches: 12. Germline V lookup: CDR1 SEHNR, CDR2 FQNEAQ (reference sequence). The CDR3 has 16 residues. This CDR3 reads CASRHWGQGEGNTIYF. CDR3 nucleotide sequence: TGTGCCAGCAGACATTGGGGGCAGGGGGAGGGAAACACCATATATTTT.

This clone was counted only a few times. V usage is TRBV6-1 and J usage is TRBJ1-4, with TRBD1 as a possible D gene (5 bases). In germline, CDR1 is MNHNS, CDR2 SASEGT. There are 14 residues in the CDR3. Trimming left V 11 bases short and J 0 bases short, with 13 bases between. The CDR3 sequence is CAGREQATNEKLFF. CDR3 nucleotides: TGTGCCGGGAGGGAACAGGCAACTAATGAAAAACTGTTTTTT.

The V gene is TRBV29-1, the J gene TRBJ2-5; D unclear. Per the germline V gene, CDR1 is SQVTM and CDR2 is ANQGSEA. CDR3 length: 17 amino acids. V lost 4 bases and J 2 bases, leaving 23 bases between the germline ends. The CDR3 nucleotides read TGCAGCGTTGTCGGAGATCTCGATCTTTACGGGCAAGAGACCCAGTACTTC. Translating it yields CSVVGDLDLYGQETQYF.

The CDR3 DNA reads TGTGCCAGTAGTAGGGGACTAGCAGATACGCAGTATTTT. Encoded protein: CASSRGLADTQYF. The rearrangement links TRBV19 to TRBJ2-3, with TRBD2 matching 8 bases. Germline assignment: CDR1 LNHDA and CDR2 SQIVND (reference sequence). The CDR3 consists of 13 residues. The J segment lost 4 bases and the V segment lost 4 bases, leaving 1 base of the junction unmatched. Drawing the rest from reference TRBV19 and TRBJ2-3, the complete variable domain is DGGITQSPKYLFRKEGQNVTLSCEQNLNHDAMYWYRQDPGQGLRLIYYSQIVNDFQKGDIAEGYSVSREKKESFPLTVTSAQKNPTAFYLCASSRGLADTQYFGPGTRLTVL.

This chain joins TRBV4-2 and TRBJ2-3; 9 nucleotides align to TRBD2. The CDR3 sequence is 19 residues long. With V trimmed by 1 base and J by 3 bases, 14 bases remained unmatched. Germline V lookup: CDR1 LGHNA, CDR2 YNFKEQ. The CDR3 protein is CASSQGLVAGEGRTDTQYF. The CDR3 region has the DNA TGTGCCAGCAGCCAAGGGCTAGTAGCGGGAGAGGGACGTACAGATACGCAGTATTTT.

CDR3 sequence reads: CASSVGLAGGRSYEQYF. In DNA, the CDR3 is TGTGCCAGCAGCGTCGGACTAGCGGGAGGACGGTCCTACGAGCAGTACTTC. The chain combines TRBV14 with TRBJ2-7, with 14 bases aligning to TRBD2. V dropped 5 bases and J dropped 1; count of bases not matched to a gene: 7. The germline gives CDR1 SGHDN, CDR2 FVKESK. This CDR3 has 17 amino acids.

This chain uses TRBV13 with TRBJ2-7; D is uncertain. The CDR3 length is 15 residues. Germline V gene sequence: CDR1 PRHDT, CDR2 FYEKMQ (reference sequence). With 1 base removed from V and 2 bases from J, the gap between germline ends came to 12 bases. CDR3 loop: CASSLESGDPYEQYF. DNA of the CDR3: TGTGCCAGCAGCTTAGAGTCTGGGGATCCCTACGAGCAGTACTTC.

This chain joins TRBV10-2 and TRBJ2-7, with a weak D call TRBD2 (5 bases). The CDR3 length is 15 residues. Germline CDR1 WSHSY, CDR2 SAAADI. The germline V and J ends were trimmed by 7 bases and 4 bases, with 20 bases remaining between them. This chain's CDR3 is CASKPNSGNYYEQYF. The CDR3 nucleotides are TGCGCCAGCAAACCGAATTCCGGGAATTATTACGAGCAGTACTTC.

A remark on this clone: This sample also contains other DNA sequences that code for the same CDR3. The rearrangement joins TRBV28 to TRBJ2-7, with D maybe TRBD2 (6 bases). The length of the CDR3 is 13 residues. Looked up from germline, CDR1 is MDHEN and CDR2 is SYDVKM. The V and J ends lost 6 bases and 3 bases respectively, with 12 bases between them. CDR3 residues: CASRSGVIYEQYF. CDR3 bases: TGTGCCAGCAGGTCGGGGGTGATCTACGAGCAGTACTTC.

The J gene is TRBJ1-1, the V gene TRBV18; D gene uncertain. V was trimmed by 6 bases and J by 4 bases, leaving 15 bases between them. There are 14 residues in the CDR3. The V gene's germline CDR1 is KGHSH and CDR2 LQKENI. CDR3 loop: CASSPTELGTEAFF. As DNA, the CDR3 is TGTGCCAGCTCCCCGACCGAGTTGGGCACTGAAGCTTTCTTT.

This clone was found once. The rearrangement uses TRBV2 and TRBJ1-2; TRBD1 agrees at 11 bases. Germline V gene data show CDR1 as SNHLY and CDR2 as FYNNEI. V gave up 6 bases and J gave up 5 bases; unmatched junction bases: 8. This CDR3 is built from 15 residues. The chain's CDR3 is CASRTGTGGLYGYTF. CDR3 DNA: TGTGCCAGCAGGACCGGGACAGGGGGTTTGTATGGCTACACCTTC.

This clone came up once. This chain connects TRBV5-1 to TRBJ2-7; perhaps TRBD2 as D (6 bases). Germline CDR1 reads SGHRS; CDR2 reads YFSETQ. CDR3 length equals 12 residues. V was cut by 4 bases and J by 3 bases, with 8 bases left in between. The CDR3 sequence is CASSKTSYEQYF. The CDR3 DNA reads as TGCGCCAGCAGCAAGACTAGCTACGAGCAGTACTTC.

The rearrangement joins TRBV19 to TRBJ2-1, with 11 bases identical to TRBD2. The germline gives CDR1 LNHDA, CDR2 SQIVND (reference sequence). This CDR3 contains 20 residues. J was trimmed by 5 bases and V by 4 bases; bases with no gene match: 19. CDR3 DNA sequence: TGTGCCAGTAGTACGCGTAAACAGCCTACTAGCGGGAGAGTTCACAATGAGCAGTTCTTC. Amino acid sequence: CASSTRKQPTSGRVHNEQFF.

The V and J genes are TRBV5-1 and TRBJ1-1; D gene unclear. Germline values: CDR1 SGHRS, CDR2 YFSETQ. The CDR3 covers 17 residues. This chain's CDR3 is CAVPSNPNRATNTEAFF. DNA for the CDR3: TGCGCAGTCCCTTCGAATCCGAATAGGGCGACGAACACTGAAGCTTTCTTT.

The genes are TRBV5-1 and TRBJ1-2; D ambiguous. The ends were cut back, 4 bases at V and 0 bases at J, with 7 bases in the middle. This CDR3 region has 13 residues. The germline CDR1 and CDR2 sequences are SGHRS and YFSETQ. CDR3 residues: CASSVTTNYGYTF. The CDR3 DNA follows: TGCGCCAGCAGCGTCACGACTAACTATGGCTACACCTTC. The variable domain in full, completed from reference TRBV5-1 and TRBJ1-2, reads KAGVTQTPRYLIKTRGQQVTLSCSPISGHRSVSWYQQTPGQGLQFLFEYFSETQRNKGNFPGRFSGRQFSNSRSEMNVSTLELGDSALYLCASSVTTNYGYTFGSGTRLTVV.

The CDR3 loop is CASSGLRQSNSPLHF. Here the CDR3 DNA reads TGTGCCAGCAGTGGACTGAGACAGTCAAATTCACCCCTCCACTTT. The chain uses TRBV2 and TRBJ1-6, with D perhaps matching TRBD1 (5 bases). The V end was cut by 4 bases, the J end by 7 bases, with 14 bases between. Looked up from germline, CDR1 is SNHLY and CDR2 is FYNNEI. This CDR3 is built from 15 residues.

V is TRBV6-1 and J is TRBJ2-1; TRBD2 is a possible D gene (6 bases). V lost 3 bases to trimming and J lost 5 bases, with 14 bases between them. This CDR3 spans 15 amino acids. Germline V lookup: CDR1 MNHNS, CDR2 SASEGT. The CDR3, as DNA: TGTGCCAGCAGTGACGCGGGATCGGGGGACAATGAGCAGTTCTTC. It yields the protein CASSDAGSGDNEQFF.

The V and J genes are TRBV2 and TRBJ2-7; TRBD2 agrees at 13 bases. This CDR3 contains 21 residues. The germline gives CDR1 SNHLY, CDR2 FYNNEI. The V gene end was trimmed by 7 bases and the J gene end by 0 bases; junction bases not matched to a gene: 21. CDR3 amino acids: CASTTNLGTSGTRRGSYEQYF. DNA for the CDR3: TGTGCCAGCACCACCAACCTCGGGACTAGCGGGACGCGGAGGGGCTCCTACGAGCAGTACTTC. The full variable domain, in which reference TRBV2 and TRBJ2-7 provide the parts outside the CDR3, is EPEVTQTPSHQVTQMGQEVILRCVPISNHLYFYWYRQILGQKVEFLVSFYNNEISEKSEIFDDQFSVERPDGSNFTLKIRSTKLEDSAMYFCASTTNLGTSGTRRGSYEQYFGPGTRLTVT.